This TCR beta chain was found in a study of identical twins. General study results and limits: While abundant cord blood beta clonotypes carried fewer insertions, memory repertoires showed no such pattern.

This clonotype was seen many times. Antigen unknown. Template switching (which added a universal primer site) was used, and cDNA carried unique molecular identifiers. MiXCR was run by TCRdb on the 5' RACE reads, yielding one entry per CDR3 protein. The sample lists 230,000 or so distinct CDR3 sequences; around 8.3% were seen once. V lost 4 bases and J lost 7, with 17 bases in between. The CDR3 runs 14 residues. The germline gives CDR1 SQVTM, CDR2 ANQGSEA. These data also featured in a second study, about yellow fever vaccine responses in identical twins.

The specimen was CD8+ T cells sorted from blood. This receptor was identified in a woman aged 18-30 years in good health. The chain joins TRBV29-1 to TRBJ2-1, with no clear D. CDR3 sequence (DNA): TGCAGCGTTGTTGGTGGGGTTAGGGATAATGAGCAGTTCTTC. Protein: CSVVGGVRDNEQFF.